Shown below are 18 T cell receptor beta chains from a single sample sequenced in a study of T-cell reconstitution after alpha-beta-depleted transplantation in children. TCRbeta library preparation incorporated unique molecular identifiers. In TCRdb, the PCR reads were re-called with MiXCR into one record per CDR3 protein. The sample shows a few hundred thousand distinct CDR3 sequences, 43% of them seen only once. The sequencing here drew on PBMCs, taken before TCRalphabeta/CD19-depleted stem cell transplant. All receptors come from a girl under 10 years old with aplastic anemia, due to receive a stem cell transplant.

The J gene is TRBJ2-3, the V gene TRBV29-1; 13 bases align to TRBD2. Trimming at V came to 8 bases and at J to 2 bases, leaving 4 bases not matched to a gene. The CDR3 is 14 residues long. In germline, CDR1 is SQVTM, CDR2 ANQGSEA. The CDR3 region has the DNA TGCAGCTCGACTAGCGGGGGGTACACAGATACGCAGTATTTT. Protein sequence: CSSTSGGYTDTQYF.

The genes are TRBV5-1 and TRBJ2-3; possible D gene TRBD2, 6 bases. Germline assignment: CDR1 SGHRS and CDR2 YFSETQ. There are 14 residues in the CDR3. The V end lost 5 bases, the J end lost 10 bases, and 20 bases lay between the germline ends. CDR3 bases: TGCGCCAGCAGTTCCGGGACTCCCGTTGTGGCGCAGTATTTT. This codes for CASSSGTPVVAQYF.

The genes are TRBV28 and TRBJ1-5; 7 positions agree with TRBD1. Trimming took 3 bases from V and 1 from J; bases not matched to a gene: 3. The germline gives CDR1 MDHEN, CDR2 SYDVKM. This CDR3 region has 15 residues. The CDR3: CASSLWDRSNQPQHF. CDR3 in DNA: TGTGCCAGCAGTTTGTGGGACAGAAGCAATCAGCCCCAGCATTTT.

The chain recombines TRBV6-2 or TRBV6-3 with TRBJ2-1, with D perhaps TRBD1 or TRBD2 (5 bases each). Trimming cost V 0 bases and J 11 bases, with 11 bases left between them. Germline values: CDR1 MNHEY, CDR2 SVGEGT. The CDR3 extends over 13 amino acids. CDR3 protein: CASSYSKGTKQFF. In nucleotides, the CDR3 is TGTGCCAGCAGTTACTCGAAGGGGACCAAGCAGTTCTTC.

This clonotype was found a few times. This rearrangement joins TRBV20-1 to TRBJ2-7; the D call may be TRBD1 or TRBD2 (5 bases each). From germline, CDR1 is DFQATT and CDR2 SNEGSKA (reference sequence). Trimming left V 6 bases short and J 0 bases short, with 12 bases between. The CDR3 is made up of 13 amino acids. In DNA, the CDR3 is TGCAGTGCACGAACCGGGACCTCCTACGAGCAGTACTTC. Translation: CSARTGTSYEQYF.

CDR3 in DNA: TGTGCCATCAGACTCGGTAGCGGGGGGGGAACCCAGTACTTC. Encoded protein: CAIRLGSGGGTQYF. The chain recombines TRBV10-3 with TRBJ2-5; 11 nucleotides align to TRBD2. CDR1 ENHRY and CDR2 SYGVKD come from the germline V gene. J gave up 8 bases and V 6 bases, and 8 bases lay outside the gene matches. The CDR3 is 14 amino acids.

The V gene is TRBV28, the J gene TRBJ2-3, with TRBD2 as a possible D gene (7 bases). Germline loops: CDR1 MDHEN, CDR2 SYDVKM. The CDR3 totals 13 residues. V was trimmed by 6 bases and J by 5 bases, leaving 12 bases between them. The DNA of the CDR3 is TGTGCCAGCAGGGGGGGGCTTGGAGATACGCAGTATTTT. Translated: CASRGGLGDTQYF.

A few counts support this clonotype. The chain is built from TRBV27 and TRBJ2-2; a possible D gene is TRBD1 (6 bases). With 2 bases removed from V and 6 bases from J, the gap between germline ends came to 10 bases. This CDR3 region has 14 residues. The germline V gene encodes CDR1 MNHEY and CDR2 SMNVEV (reference sequence). In DNA, the CDR3 is TGTGCCAGCAGTTTACTCGACAGGTCCGGGGAGCTGTTTTTT. Amino acid sequence: CASSLLDRSGELFF.

The chain recombines TRBV11-2 with TRBJ1-4; 8 bases line up with TRBD1. CDR1 and CDR2 (germline): SGHAT, FQNNGV. The V gene end was trimmed by 4 bases and the J gene end by 8 bases; junction bases not matched to a gene: 9. This CDR3 spans 15 amino acids. CDR3 residues: CASSSLDREREKLFF. CDR3 in DNA: TGTGCCAGCAGCTCATTGGACAGGGAGAGGGAAAAACTGTTTTTT. The full variable domain, in which reference TRBV11-2 and TRBJ1-4 provide the parts outside the CDR3, is EAGVAQSPRYKIIEKRQSVAFWCNPISGHATLYWYQQILGQGPKLLIQFQNNGVVDDSQLPKDRFSAERLKGVDSTLKIQPAKLEDSAVYLCASSSLDREREKLFFGSGTQLSVL.

The table lists this clonotype with many counts. V gene TRBV12-3 or TRBV12-4 combines with J gene TRBJ1-6, with 8 nucleotides matching TRBD1. V lost 5 bases, J lost 7 bases, and 10 bases stayed unmatched. The CDR3 is 16 residues long. CDR3 nucleotide sequence: TGTGCCAGCAGTCCGAGTCGAACAGGGGGGAATTCACCCCTCCACTTT. It specifies CASSPSRTGGNSPLHF.

At least ten counts were recorded for this clonotype. The V and J genes are TRBV12-3 or TRBV12-4 and TRBJ2-3; 8 bases align to TRBD2. Trimming cost V 3 bases and J 5 bases; bases outside gene matches: 1. The CDR3 spans 13 residues. CDR3 sequence (DNA): TGTGCCAGCAGTTTCCTAGCGGGAGATACGCAGTATTTT. Amino acids: CASSFLAGDTQYF.

The gene calls are TRBV28 and TRBJ2-3; D possibly corresponds to TRBD1 (6 bases). CDR1 MDHEN and CDR2 SYDVKM come from the germline V gene. Trimming shortened V by 5 bases and J by 2 bases, and 20 bases separated the two germline ends. The CDR3 spans 17 residues. The CDR3 region is CASSILTGNPTTDTQYF. The CDR3 region has the DNA TGTGCCAGCAGTATACTCACAGGGAATCCAACCACAGATACGCAGTATTTT.

This rearrangement joins TRBV28 to TRBJ2-3, with D uncertain. V was clipped by 3 bases and J by 1 base, with 14 bases between them. Per the germline V gene, CDR1 is MDHEN and CDR2 is SYDVKM. The CDR3 runs 16 residues. The CDR3 is CASSLMGKGGTDTQYF. The CDR3 nucleotides read TGTGCCAGCAGTTTGATGGGGAAGGGCGGCACAGATACGCAGTATTTT.

The chain recombines TRBV12-3 or TRBV12-4 with TRBJ2-2; maybe TRBD1 (6 bases). The CDR3 has 16 residues. V lost 6 bases and J lost 5, with 19 bases in between. This CDR3 reads CASRNPQGWYTGELFF. CDR3 DNA: TGTGCCAGCAGAAATCCACAGGGATGGTATACCGGGGAGCTGTTTTTT.

The rearrangement links TRBV29-1 to TRBJ2-1; D perhaps matches TRBD1 (6 bases). Germline V gives CDR1 SQVTM, CDR2 ANQGSEA. Trimming took 2 bases from V and 12 from J, leaving 11 bases between them. The CDR3 loop spans 11 amino acids. The CDR3 sequence: CSVEPQGTQFF. DNA of the CDR3: TGCAGCGTTGAACCCCAGGGGACGCAGTTCTTC.

This chain links TRBV9 with TRBJ2-1, with D possibly being TRBD2 (6 bases). The V end was cut by 0 bases, the J end by 8 bases, with 9 bases between. This CDR3 comprises 13 residues. Germline loops: CDR1 SGDLS, CDR2 YYNGEE. The chain's CDR3 is CASSVATGDEQFF. CDR3 DNA sequence: TGTGCCAGCAGCGTAGCTACGGGGGATGAGCAGTTCTTC.

The rearrangement uses TRBV6-1 and TRBJ2-2; D is tentatively TRBD1 or TRBD2 (5 bases each). This CDR3 spans 14 amino acids. Germline loops: CDR1 MNHNS, CDR2 SASEGT. V lost 9 bases to trimming and J lost 4 bases, with 15 bases between them. CDR3 amino acids: CASMRDPVTGELFF. As DNA, the CDR3 is TGTGCCAGTATGAGGGACCCAGTCACCGGGGAGCTGTTTTTT.

The chain has TRBV20-1 and TRBJ2-7; the match to TRBD2 covers 9 bases. V lost 3 bases to trimming and J lost 1 base; unmatched junction nucleotides: 4. CDR3 length: 14 residues. CDR1 and CDR2 (germline): DFQATT, SNEGSKA (reference sequence). CDR3 protein: CSARGLANSYEQYF. The CDR3 bases are TGCAGTGCTAGGGGACTAGCCAATTCCTACGAGCAGTACTTC.